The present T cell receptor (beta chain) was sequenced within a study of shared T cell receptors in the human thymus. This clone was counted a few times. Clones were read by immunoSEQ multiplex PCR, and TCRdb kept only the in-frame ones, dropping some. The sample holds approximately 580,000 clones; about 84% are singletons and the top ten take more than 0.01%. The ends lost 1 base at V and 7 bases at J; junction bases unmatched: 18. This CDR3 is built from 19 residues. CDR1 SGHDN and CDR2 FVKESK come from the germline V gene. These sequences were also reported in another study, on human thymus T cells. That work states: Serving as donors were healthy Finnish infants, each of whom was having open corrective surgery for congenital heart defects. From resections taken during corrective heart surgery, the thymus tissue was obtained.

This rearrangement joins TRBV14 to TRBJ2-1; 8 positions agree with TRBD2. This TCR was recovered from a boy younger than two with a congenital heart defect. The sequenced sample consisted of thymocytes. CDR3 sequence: CASSQGLIPGLAVANEQFF. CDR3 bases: TGTGCCAGCAGCCAAGGTCTTATCCCCGGACTAGCTGTAGCGAATGAGCAGTTCTTC.